The clone carrying this T cell receptor beta chain was seen repeatedly, ten times or more. Its antigen is not identified. The V gene end was trimmed by 0 bases and the J gene end by 6 bases; junction bases not matched to a gene: 12. The CDR3 loop spans 17 amino acids. CDR1 and CDR2 from the germline V gene are KGHSH and LQKENI. This entry comes from a study of T cells in Graves' hyperthyroidism and ophthalmopathy. TCR beta CDR3 regions were amplified from RNA transcripts. The TCR CDR3 was amplified in a first-round RT-PCR using the HTBI primer set. Using its own MiXCR run on the multiplex PCR reads, TCRdb lists one record per CDR3 protein. The table lists 350,000 to 400,000 distinct CDR3 sequences, around 18% of them singletons, with around two fifths in the top ten. Duration under 3 months, a NOSPECS grade of at least 4, and a Clinical Activity Score of at least 3 characterized the ophthalmopathy patients. Patients showing uncontrolled infection, other autoimmune disease, pregnancy or lactation were ineligible. Used for diagnoses were clinical symptoms, serum thyroxine and TRAb, thyroid ultrasound and orbital computed tomography.

Study results and caveats: Most thyroid clonotypes expanded above 0.001 were also detected in blood.

The material sequenced was blood. This sequence joins TRBV18 and TRBJ2-7; TRBD1 agrees at 9 bases. The TCR was taken from a man between 18 and 35 years old with Graves' ophthalmopathy. The CDR3 reads CASSPPGSGQGIGEQYF. The CDR3 bases are TGTGCCAGCTCACCACCGGGTTCGGGACAGGGAATAGGCGAGCAGTACTTC.